These 25 T cell receptor beta chains were sequenced from one sample in a study of cytomegalovirus exposure and HLA in healthy donors. Some clones are missing from TCRdb's copy, which holds only in-frame ones; the method was immunoSEQ multiplex PCR. This table has about 360,000 clones, 86% appearing once. What was sequenced was PBMCs. The receptors here all came from a woman younger than 35 in good health and CMV-seronegative.

The chain has TRBV5-1 and TRBJ1-3; possible D gene TRBD1, 5 bases. The germline V gene has CDR1 SGHRS and CDR2 YFSETQ. CDR3 length: 15 amino acids. V was clipped by 0 bases and J by 0 bases, with 7 bases between them. CDR3: CASSLGDSSGNTIYF. CDR3 DNA sequence: TGCGCCAGCAGCTTGGGCGACAGCTCTGGAAACACCATATATTTT.

The chain uses TRBV1 and TRBJ2-1; the table's D call of TRBD2 was not tested on the DNA. TRBV1 is recorded as a pseudogene. The CDR3 contains 13 residues. CDR3 region: CTLPKRGSRGQFF. CDR3 DNA sequence: TGCACCCTCCCCAAGCGGGGGTCGAGGGGGCAGTTCTTC.

The chain joins TRBV7-9 to TRBJ2-7, with D perhaps TRBD2 (6 bases). V was pared by 1 base and J by 6 bases, with 10 bases between. The CDR3 runs 13 residues. Germline V gene data show CDR1 as SEHNR and CDR2 as FQNEAQ (reference sequence). CDR3 region: CASSLESGSEQYF. The DNA for the CDR3 is TGTGCCAGCAGCTTAGAGTCCGGGAGCGAGCAGTACTTC. Supplemented by reference TRBV7-9 and TRBJ2-7, the full variable domain reads DTGVSQNPRHKITKRGQNVTFRCDPISEHNRLYWYRQTLGQGPEFLTYFQNEAQLEKSRLLSDRFSAERPKGSFSTLEIQRTEQGDSAMYLCASSLESGSEQYFGPGTRLTVT.

The chain is built from TRBV5-1 and TRBJ1-1; maybe TRBD1 (5 bases). Germline assignment: CDR1 SGHRS and CDR2 YFSETQ. The CDR3 contains 11 residues. Trimming stripped 0 bases from V and 13 bases from J, with 10 bases between. CDR3 protein: CASSLGQGVFF. CDR3 nucleotide sequence: TGCGCCAGCAGCTTGGGGCAGGGTGTTTTCTTT.

The rearrangement uses TRBV6-5 and TRBJ1-1, with TRBD1 as a possible D gene (5 bases). The V and J ends lost 7 bases and 1 base respectively, with 10 bases between them. This CDR3 spans 13 amino acids. Per the germline V gene, CDR1 is MNHEY and CDR2 is SVGAGI. CDR3 sequence reads: CASIPRGNTEAFF. CDR3 in DNA: TGTGCCAGCATCCCTAGGGGGAACACTGAAGCTTTCTTT.

This clone appeared a single time. The chain links TRBV28 to TRBJ2-7; 12 nucleotides agree with TRBD1. The CDR3 runs 16 residues. Germline V gene lookup returns CDR1 MDHEN and CDR2 SYDVKM. The trim removed 5 bases at V and 4 bases at J, leaving 9 bases unmatched. The CDR3: CASSRDRGRSLYEQYF. CDR3 coding DNA: TGTGCCAGCAGTCGGGACAGGGGGCGGTCTCTGTACGAGCAGTACTTC.

This clone was counted once. The chain is built from TRBV27 and TRBJ1-1; D possibly corresponds to TRBD1 (5 bases). The CDR3 length is 13 residues. V was cut by 6 bases and J by 8 bases, with 16 bases left in between. The germline V gene has CDR1 MNHEY and CDR2 SMNVEV (reference sequence). The CDR3 here is CASSPWAGREAFF. CDR3 nucleotide sequence: TGTGCCAGCAGCCCATGGGCAGGGAGGGAAGCTTTCTTT.

The V gene is TRBV5-3, the J gene TRBJ2-3, with TRBD2 identical over 7 bases. TRBV5-3 qualifies as an ORF whose function is uncertain. J gave up 4 bases and V 4 bases, and 3 bases lay outside the gene matches. This CDR3 is built from 13 residues. CDR3 loop: CARSHRGADTQYF. The CDR3 nucleotides are TGTGCCAGAAGCCACCGGGGGGCAGATACGCAGTATTTT.

The V and J genes are TRBV19 and TRBJ2-5; a possible D gene is TRBD1 (6 bases). Germline CDR1 reads LNHDA; CDR2 reads SQIVND (reference sequence). Trimming shortened V by 3 bases and J by 4 bases, and 9 bases separated the two germline ends. The CDR3 has 13 residues. CDR3: CASSMQGGETQYF. The CDR3, as DNA: TGTGCCAGTAGTATGCAAGGGGGAGAGACCCAGTACTTC.

J is TRBJ2-2 and V is TRBV28; D call uncertain. V was clipped by 4 bases and J by 1 base, with 10 bases between them. Germline CDR1 is MDHEN and CDR2 is SYDVKM. The CDR3 contains 15 residues. CDR3 DNA sequence: TGTGCCAGCAGTTACAGAATCTTGAACACCGGGGAGCTGTTTTTT. Translated, it gives CASSYRILNTGELFF. The whole variable domain, filled in from reference TRBV28 and TRBJ2-2, reads DVKVTQSSRYLVKRTGEKVFLECVQDMDHENMFWYRQDPGLGLRLIYFSYDVKMKEKGDIPEGYSVSREKKERFSLILESASTNQTSMYLCASSYRILNTGELFFGEGSRLTVL.

The J gene is TRBJ2-7, the V gene TRBV29-1; 10 nucleotides match TRBD2. The CDR3 is made up of 14 amino acids. Trimming took 6 bases from V and 2 from J; bases not matched to a gene: 7. The germline V gene has CDR1 SQVTM and CDR2 ANQGSEA. CDR3 amino acids: CSVGPSGGTYEQYF. In DNA form, the CDR3 reads TGCAGCGTGGGCCCTAGCGGGGGAACCTACGAGCAGTACTTC.

The V gene is TRBV14, the J gene TRBJ1-2, with 7 bases identical to TRBD1. Germline V gene sequence: CDR1 SGHDN, CDR2 FVKESK. This CDR3 comprises 16 residues. With V trimmed by 1 base and J by 4 bases, 9 bases remained unmatched. This CDR3 is CASSQVAGGSGYGYTF. CDR3 DNA sequence: TGTGCCAGCAGCCAAGTGGCAGGGGGTTCGGGCTATGGCTACACCTTC.

The rearrangement uses TRBV5-1 and TRBJ2-2; possible D gene TRBD2, 6 bases. Germline-derived CDR1 and CDR2 are SGHRS and YFSETQ. The length of the CDR3 is 15 residues. V shed 4 bases and J shed 5 bases, with 15 bases lying between them. CDR3 coding DNA: TGCGCCAGCAGCGCCGGGACTCCGGGGACCGGGGAGCTGTTTTTT. It translates to CASSAGTPGTGELFF. Based on the CDR3 plus reference TRBV5-1 and TRBJ2-2, the full variable domain is KAGVTQTPRYLIKTRGQQVTLSCSPISGHRSVSWYQQTPGQGLQFLFEYFSETQRNKGNFPGRFSGRQFSNSRSEMNVSTLELGDSALYLCASSAGTPGTGELFFGEGSRLTVL.

The V gene is TRBV14, the J gene TRBJ2-3, with D possibly being TRBD2 (6 bases). CDR1 and CDR2 (germline): SGHDN, FVKESK. The CDR3 is made up of 15 amino acids. Trimming shortened V by 3 bases and J by 1 base, and 11 bases separated the two germline ends. CDR3 coding DNA: TGTGCCAGCAGCCATAGCGGAGGCCGCACAGATACGCAGTATTTT. Translating gives CASSHSGGRTDTQYF.

The chain has TRBV9 and TRBJ2-1; D possibly corresponds to TRBD2 (7 bases). The germline V gene encodes CDR1 SGDLS and CDR2 YYNGEE. With 4 bases removed from V and 1 base from J, the gap between germline ends came to 24 bases. The CDR3 sequence is 19 residues long. The CDR3 is CASSPRRRGGTPSYNEQFF. CDR3 bases: TGTGCCAGCAGCCCCCGCAGAAGGGGGGGGACACCTTCCTACAATGAGCAGTTCTTC.

The chain couples TRBV2 to TRBJ2-5; 12 bases align to TRBD2. CDR1 is SNHLY and CDR2 is FYNNEI in the germline V gene. V trimming: 9 bases; J trimming: 2 bases; junction bases outside the gene matches: 7. The CDR3 has 15 amino acids. CDR3: CASGGLAGSQETQYF. CDR3 nucleotides: TGTGCCAGTGGTGGACTAGCGGGGTCACAAGAGACCCAGTACTTC.

The chain combines TRBV19 with TRBJ1-3, with 9 bases aligning to TRBD1. Looked up from germline, CDR1 is LNHDA and CDR2 is SQIVND (reference sequence). This CDR3 has 15 residues. J was trimmed by 0 bases and V by 7 bases; bases with no gene match: 4. The CDR3 nucleotides read TGTGCCAGTACCCAGGACAGGGGCTCTGGAAACACCATATATTTT. Amino acid sequence: CASTQDRGSGNTIYF.

The chain combines TRBV27 with TRBJ2-5, with 9 positions matching TRBD2. This CDR3 comprises 16 residues. J gave up 3 bases and V 10 bases, and 15 bases lay outside the gene matches. Germline CDR1 reads MNHEY; CDR2 reads SMNVEV (reference sequence). The CDR3 DNA reads TGTGCCATCACCGGGGAGCGGGGGGCCACAGAAGAGACCCAGTACTTC. Protein sequence: CAITGERGATEETQYF.

A single count supports this clone. The rearrangement links TRBV7-6 to TRBJ1-1; 9 bases agree with TRBD1. The CDR3 extends over 16 amino acids. In germline, CDR1 is SGHVS, CDR2 FNYEAQ. Trimming at V came to 5 bases and at J to 0 bases, leaving 7 bases not matched to a gene. The CDR3 sequence: CASSPWTGVMNTEAFF. DNA of the CDR3: TGTGCCAGCAGCCCGTGGACAGGGGTGATGAACACTGAAGCTTTCTTT.

This clone occurred once. The chain employs TRBV19 and TRBJ2-1; 15 bases map to TRBD2. V gave up 5 bases and J gave up 15 bases; unmatched junction bases: 8. The germline CDR1 and CDR2 sequences are LNHDA and SQIVND (reference sequence). This CDR3 has 14 residues. The CDR3 DNA is TGTGCCAGTAGTTCGCCGGGACTAGCGGGAGGCCTGTTCTTC. The encoded protein is CASSSPGLAGGLFF.

In nucleotides, the CDR3 is TGTGCCACCAGCAGAGACACAGGGGGTGTTCAGCCCCAGCATTTT. Protein sequence: CATSRDTGGVQPQHF. V is TRBV15 and J is TRBJ1-5; 8 nucleotides agree with TRBD1. The V gene's germline CDR1 is LNHNV and CDR2 YYDKDF (reference sequence). The V and J ends lost 0 bases and 6 bases, in that order; junction bases with no gene match: 4. The CDR3 extends over 15 amino acids.

This chain uses TRBV28 with TRBJ1-6, with D maybe TRBD1 (5 bases). V lost 6 bases and J 4 bases, leaving 13 bases between the germline ends. The CDR3 loop spans 15 amino acids. Germline assignment: CDR1 MDHEN and CDR2 SYDVKM. In DNA form, the CDR3 reads TGTGCCAGCAGGCCTTGGGGGGAGTATAATTCACCCCTCCACTTT. This gives the protein CASRPWGEYNSPLHF.

This clone was detected a few times. The rearrangement links TRBV18 to TRBJ2-3; the D gene is possibly TRBD2 (5 bases). This CDR3 contains 16 residues. Germline-derived CDR1 and CDR2 are KGHSH and LQKENI. The V end lost 0 bases, the J end lost 4 bases, and 14 bases lay between the germline ends. The DNA for the CDR3 is TGTGCCAGCTCACCACCGTATGGGGTCGGGGCAGATACGCAGTATTTT. Translated, it gives CASSPPYGVGADTQYF.

This clone was seen only a few times. The V and J genes are TRBV14 and TRBJ2-7, with TRBD2 as a possible D gene (6 bases). Trimming shortened V by 1 base and J by 2 bases, and 18 bases separated the two germline ends. The CDR3 runs to 17 residues. Germline V lookup: CDR1 SGHDN, CDR2 FVKESK. In DNA form, the CDR3 reads TGTGCCAGCAGCCAAGGGCAAATTAGCGGAACCACCTACGAGCAGTACTTC. Protein product: CASSQGQISGTTYEQYF.

The genes are TRBV6-1 and TRBJ1-2; 8 bases map to TRBD1. Germline values: CDR1 MNHNS, CDR2 SASEGT. There are 15 residues in the CDR3. The ends lost 5 bases at V and 4 bases at J; junction bases unmatched: 9. The DNA for the CDR3 is TGTGCCAGCAGTCCGTACGCTACAGGGGGCTATGGCTACACCTTC. This encodes CASSPYATGGYGYTF.